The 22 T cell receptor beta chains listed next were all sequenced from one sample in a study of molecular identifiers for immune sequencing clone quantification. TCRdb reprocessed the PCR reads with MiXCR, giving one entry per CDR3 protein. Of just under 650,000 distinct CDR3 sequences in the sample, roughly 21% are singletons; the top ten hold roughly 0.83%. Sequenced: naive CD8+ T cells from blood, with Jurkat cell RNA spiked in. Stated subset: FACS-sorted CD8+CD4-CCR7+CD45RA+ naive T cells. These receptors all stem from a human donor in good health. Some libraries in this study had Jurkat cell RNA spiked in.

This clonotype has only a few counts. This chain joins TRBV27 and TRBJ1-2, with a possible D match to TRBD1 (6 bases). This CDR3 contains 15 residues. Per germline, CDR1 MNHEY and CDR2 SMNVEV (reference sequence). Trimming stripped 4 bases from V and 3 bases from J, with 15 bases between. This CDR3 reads CASSWGQGNYYGYTF. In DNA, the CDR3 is TGTGCCAGCAGTTGGGGGCAGGGGAACTACTATGGCTACACCTTC.

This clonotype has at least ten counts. The CDR3 is CASSLGVGTSYEQYF. DNA for the CDR3: TGTGCCAGCAGCCTAGGTGTAGGCACCTCCTACGAGCAGTACTTC. The chain links TRBV7-9 to TRBJ2-7; D is unresolved. Germline V gene data show CDR1 as SEHNR and CDR2 as FQNEAQ (reference sequence). The V end lost 5 bases, the J end lost 0 bases, and 14 bases lay between the germline ends. This CDR3 has 15 amino acids.

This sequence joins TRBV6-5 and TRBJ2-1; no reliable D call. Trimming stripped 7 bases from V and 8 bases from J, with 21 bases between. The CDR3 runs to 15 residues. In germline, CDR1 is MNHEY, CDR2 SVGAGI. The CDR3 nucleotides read TGTGCCAGCAAAATAACCCAAACTCCCACGTATGAGCAGTTCTTC. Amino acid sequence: CASKITQTPTYEQFF.

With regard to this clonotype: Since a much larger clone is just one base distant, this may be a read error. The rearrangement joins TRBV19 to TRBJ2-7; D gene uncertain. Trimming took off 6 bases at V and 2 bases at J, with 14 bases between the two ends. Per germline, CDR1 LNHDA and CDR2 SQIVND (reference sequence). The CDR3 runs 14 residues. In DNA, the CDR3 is TGTGCCAGTAGGCCCACTGGCACAACCTACGAGCAGTACTTC. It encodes CASRPTGTTYEQYF. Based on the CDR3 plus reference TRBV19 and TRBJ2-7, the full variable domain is DGGITQSPKYLFRKEGQNVTLSCEQNLNHDAMYWYRQDPGQGLRLIYYSQIVNDFQKGDIAEGYSVSREKKESFPLTVTSAQKNPTAFYLCASRPTGTTYEQYFGPGTRLTVT.

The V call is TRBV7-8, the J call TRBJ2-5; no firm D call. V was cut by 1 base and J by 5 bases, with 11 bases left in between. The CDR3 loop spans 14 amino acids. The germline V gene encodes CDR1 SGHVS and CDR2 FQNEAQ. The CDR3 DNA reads TGTGCCAGCAGCTTAGTTGTCGTTTGGGAGACCCAGTACTTC. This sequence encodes CASSLVVVWETQYF.

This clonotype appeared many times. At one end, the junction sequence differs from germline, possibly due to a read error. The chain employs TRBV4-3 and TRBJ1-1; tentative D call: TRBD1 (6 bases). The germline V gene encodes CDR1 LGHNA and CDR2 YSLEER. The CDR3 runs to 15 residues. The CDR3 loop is CASSQETGLNTEAFF. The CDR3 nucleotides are TGTGCCAGCAGCCAAGAGACAGGCCTGAACACTGAAGCTTTCTTT.

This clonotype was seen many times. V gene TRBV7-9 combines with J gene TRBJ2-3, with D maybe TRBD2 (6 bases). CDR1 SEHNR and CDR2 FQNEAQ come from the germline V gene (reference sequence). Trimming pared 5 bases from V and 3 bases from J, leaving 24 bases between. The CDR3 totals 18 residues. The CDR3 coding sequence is TGTGCCAGCAGCCCCCGAAGGGGTTATACGGGAGCTACAGATACGCAGTATTTT. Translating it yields CASSPRRGYTGATDTQYF.

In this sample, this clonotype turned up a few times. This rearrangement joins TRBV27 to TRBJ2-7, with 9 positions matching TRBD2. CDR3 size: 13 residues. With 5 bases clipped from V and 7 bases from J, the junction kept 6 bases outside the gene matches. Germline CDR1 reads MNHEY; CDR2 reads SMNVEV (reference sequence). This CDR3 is CASSERGAREQYF. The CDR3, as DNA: TGTGCCAGCAGTGAGCGGGGGGCGCGGGAGCAGTACTTC.

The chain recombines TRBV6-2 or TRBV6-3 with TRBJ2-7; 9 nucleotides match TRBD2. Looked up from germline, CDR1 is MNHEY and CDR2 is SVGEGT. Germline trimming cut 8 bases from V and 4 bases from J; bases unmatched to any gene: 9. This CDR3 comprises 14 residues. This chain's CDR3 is CASGSGRSSYEQYF. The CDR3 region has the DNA TGTGCCAGCGGTAGCGGGAGAAGTTCTTACGAGCAGTACTTC.

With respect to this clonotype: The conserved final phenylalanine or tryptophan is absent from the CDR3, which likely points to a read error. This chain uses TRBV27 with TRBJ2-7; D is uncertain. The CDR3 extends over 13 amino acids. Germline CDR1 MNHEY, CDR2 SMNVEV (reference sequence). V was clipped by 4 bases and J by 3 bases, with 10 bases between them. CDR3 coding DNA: TGTGCCAGCAGTTGGGGTAGGGACTACGAGCAGTACCTC. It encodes CASSWGRDYEQYL.

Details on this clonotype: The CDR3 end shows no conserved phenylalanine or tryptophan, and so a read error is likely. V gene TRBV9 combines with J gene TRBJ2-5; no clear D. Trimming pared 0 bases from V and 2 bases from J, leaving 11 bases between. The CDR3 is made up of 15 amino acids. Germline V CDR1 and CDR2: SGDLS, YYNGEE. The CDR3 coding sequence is TGTGCCAGCAGCGTAGGGTTCACCGAACAAGAGACCCAGTACCTC. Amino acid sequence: CASSVGFTEQETQYL.

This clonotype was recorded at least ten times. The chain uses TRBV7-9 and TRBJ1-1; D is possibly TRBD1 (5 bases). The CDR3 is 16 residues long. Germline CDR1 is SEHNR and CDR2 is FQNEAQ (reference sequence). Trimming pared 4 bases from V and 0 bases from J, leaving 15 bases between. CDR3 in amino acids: CASSSPSRVLNTEAFF. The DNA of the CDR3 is TGTGCCAGCAGCTCGCCCTCCAGGGTTTTGAACACTGAAGCTTTCTTT.

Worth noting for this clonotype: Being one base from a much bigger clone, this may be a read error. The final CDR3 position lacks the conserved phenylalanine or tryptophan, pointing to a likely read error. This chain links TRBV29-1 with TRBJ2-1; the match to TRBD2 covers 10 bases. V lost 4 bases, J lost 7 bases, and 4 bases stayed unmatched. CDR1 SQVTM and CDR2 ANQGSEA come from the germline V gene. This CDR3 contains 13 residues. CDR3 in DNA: TGCAGCGTTGGCCTAGCGGGAGTTAATGAGCAGTTCCTC. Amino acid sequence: CSVGLAGVNEQFL.

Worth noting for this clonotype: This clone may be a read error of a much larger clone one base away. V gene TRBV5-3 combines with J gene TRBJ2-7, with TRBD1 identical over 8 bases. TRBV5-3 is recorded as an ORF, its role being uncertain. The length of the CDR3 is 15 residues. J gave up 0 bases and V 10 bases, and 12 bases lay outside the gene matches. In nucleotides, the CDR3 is TGTGCCGCCGCTCTTGGGACAGGACTCTCCTACGAGCAGTACTTC. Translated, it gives CAAALGTGLSYEQYF.

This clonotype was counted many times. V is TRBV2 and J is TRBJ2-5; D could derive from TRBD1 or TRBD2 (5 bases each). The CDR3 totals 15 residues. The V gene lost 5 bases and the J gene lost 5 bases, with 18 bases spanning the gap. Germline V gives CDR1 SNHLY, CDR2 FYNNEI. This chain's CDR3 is CASSPPVRGPETQYF. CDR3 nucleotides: TGTGCCAGCAGTCCCCCCGTCCGGGGACCGGAGACCCAGTACTTC.

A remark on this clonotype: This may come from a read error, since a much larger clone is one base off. The CDR3 sequence is CASSYAVLLETQCF. The CDR3 DNA follows: TGTGCCAGCAGTTATGCGGTTCTTCTGGAGACCCAGTGCTTC. This chain uses TRBV6-2 or TRBV6-3 with TRBJ2-5; D unresolved. Germline CDR1 MNHEY, CDR2 SVGEGT. The CDR3 is 14 residues long.

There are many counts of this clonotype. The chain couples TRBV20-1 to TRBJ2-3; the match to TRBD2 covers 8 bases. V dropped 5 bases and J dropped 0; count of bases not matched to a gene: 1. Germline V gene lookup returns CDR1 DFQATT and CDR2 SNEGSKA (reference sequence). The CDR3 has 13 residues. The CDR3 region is CSAASGSTDTQYF. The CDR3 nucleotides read TGCAGTGCTGCTAGCGGGAGCACAGATACGCAGTATTTT.

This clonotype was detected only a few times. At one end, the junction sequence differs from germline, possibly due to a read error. The CDR3 DNA sequence: TGCGCCAGCAGCCAAGATGGGCAGCAGTGCTTC. Protein: CASSQDGQQCF. The gene calls are TRBV4-1 and TRBJ2-7; D unresolved. This CDR3 has 11 residues. Germline V lookup: CDR1 MGHRA, CDR2 YSYEKL.

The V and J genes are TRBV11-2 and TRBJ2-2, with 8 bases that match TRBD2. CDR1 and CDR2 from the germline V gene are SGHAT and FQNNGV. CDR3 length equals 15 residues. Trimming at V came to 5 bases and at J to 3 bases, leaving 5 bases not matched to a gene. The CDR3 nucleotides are TGTGCCAGCAGCGCCACGGGGGGGGACACCGGGGAGCTGTTTTTT. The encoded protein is CASSATGGDTGELFF.

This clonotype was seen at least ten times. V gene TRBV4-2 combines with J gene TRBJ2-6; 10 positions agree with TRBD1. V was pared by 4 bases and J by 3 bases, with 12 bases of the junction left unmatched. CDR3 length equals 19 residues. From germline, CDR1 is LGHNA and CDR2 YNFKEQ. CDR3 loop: CASSPLHGTGEFGANVLTF. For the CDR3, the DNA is TGTGCCAGCAGCCCGTTACACGGGACAGGGGAGTTTGGGGCCAACGTCCTGACTTTC.

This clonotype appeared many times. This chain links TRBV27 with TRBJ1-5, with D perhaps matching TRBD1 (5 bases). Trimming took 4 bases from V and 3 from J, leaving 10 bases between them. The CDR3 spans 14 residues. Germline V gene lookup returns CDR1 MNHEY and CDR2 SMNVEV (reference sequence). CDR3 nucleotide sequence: TGTGCCAGCAGTTATGACAGCCTCAATCAGCCCCAGCATTTT. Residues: CASSYDSLNQPQHF.

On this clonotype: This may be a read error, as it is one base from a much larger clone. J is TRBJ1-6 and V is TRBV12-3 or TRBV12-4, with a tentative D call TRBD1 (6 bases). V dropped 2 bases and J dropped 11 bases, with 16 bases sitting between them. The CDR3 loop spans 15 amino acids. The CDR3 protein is CASSLSGQGNTPLHF. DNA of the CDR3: TGTGCCAGCAGTTTATCGGGGCAGGGGAATACACCCCTCCACTTT.